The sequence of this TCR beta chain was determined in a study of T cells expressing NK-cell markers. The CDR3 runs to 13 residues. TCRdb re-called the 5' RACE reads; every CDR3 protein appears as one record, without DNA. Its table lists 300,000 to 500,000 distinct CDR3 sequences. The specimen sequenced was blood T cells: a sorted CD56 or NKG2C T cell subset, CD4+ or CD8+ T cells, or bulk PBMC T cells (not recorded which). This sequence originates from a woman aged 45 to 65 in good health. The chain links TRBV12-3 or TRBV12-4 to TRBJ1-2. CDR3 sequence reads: CASSLMGVRGYTF.